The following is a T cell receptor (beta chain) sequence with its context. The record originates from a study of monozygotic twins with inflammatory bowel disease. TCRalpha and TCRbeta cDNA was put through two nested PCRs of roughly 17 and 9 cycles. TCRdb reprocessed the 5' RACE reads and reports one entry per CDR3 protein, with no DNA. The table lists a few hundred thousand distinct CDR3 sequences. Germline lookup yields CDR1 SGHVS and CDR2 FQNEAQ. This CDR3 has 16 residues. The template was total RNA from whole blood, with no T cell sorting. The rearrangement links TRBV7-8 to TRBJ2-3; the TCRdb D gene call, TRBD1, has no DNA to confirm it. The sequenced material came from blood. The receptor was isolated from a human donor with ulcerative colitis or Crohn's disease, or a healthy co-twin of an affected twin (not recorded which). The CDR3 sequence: CASSPWTGGDTDTQYF.